This T cell receptor beta chain was identified during a study of cytomegalovirus exposure and HLA in healthy donors. Study findings and constraints: CMV serostatus was the only recorded immune exposure for donors. Fewer N-insertions (relative to the 666-donor mean) were reportedly seen in an Asian-associated ancestry cluster in a later analysis.

About this clone: What it recognizes is unknown.

It was with 60 Vbeta and 13 Jbeta primers that the PCR ran. Only in-frame clones appear in the TCRdb table, and some are missing; sequencing was by immunoSEQ multiplex PCR. The data hold roughly 97,000 clones, with roughly 79% observed a single time. CDR1 and CDR2 from the germline V gene are SGDLS and YYNGEE. CDR3 length: 14 residues. V was pared by 0 bases and J by 1 base, with 4 bases between. The donors gave bone marrow, and they were healthy. The donors, nominally healthy at sampling, likely had unrecorded immune exposures. The clonotype was recovered from a man in his fifties or sixties in good health and CMV-seropositive. J is TRBJ2-2 and V is TRBV9; D gene unclear. The sequenced sample was PBMCs. CDR3 protein: CASSVAQNTGELFF. CDR3 bases: TGTGCCAGCAGCGTAGCACAGAACACCGGGGAGCTGTTTTTT. Combining the CDR3 with reference TRBV9 and TRBJ2-2 gives the whole variable domain DSGVTQTPKHLITATGQRVTLRCSPRSGDLSVYWYQQSLDQGLQFLIQYYNGEERAKGNILERFSAQQFPDLHSELNLSSLELGDSALYFCASSVAQNTGELFFGEGSRLTVL.